This T cell receptor (beta chain) comes out of a study of T cells in pancreatic ductal adenocarcinoma. The selected patients with pancreatic ductal adenocarcinoma had surgery but no neoadjuvant therapy. Notes on the study in general: Mean clonality was about 0.12 in tumors and 0.065 to 0.075 in blood, not significantly different.

A word on this clone: Its specificity is unknown.

V shed 5 bases, J shed 2 bases, and the junction held 3 bases outside the gene matches. The CDR3 has 15 amino acids. The germline gives CDR1 SGHTA, CDR2 FQGNSA. Using immunoSEQ multiplex PCR, the repertoire was profiled, and TCRdb retains in-frame clones only, with some absent. The data show over 100,000 clones, nearly 95% seen once. Sequencing was done on a sample of PBMCs. The TCR was taken from a human donor with pancreatic ductal adenocarcinoma. The rearrangement joins TRBV7-2 to TRBJ2-1; 10 bases agree with TRBD2. DNA for the CDR3: TGTGCCAGCAGCCCTAGCGGGGGCACCTACAATGAGCAGTTCTTC. Residues: CASSPSGGTYNEQFF.